Described below is a single T cell receptor (beta chain) sequence and its context. The antigen this receptor binds is unknown. No per-base quality is available; no much larger clone lies one base away. The source of the sample is a study of cytomegalovirus exposure and HLA in healthy donors (dated by TCRdb to 2015 to 2018). About the investigation overall: An earlier analysis of some 500 of the donors reported approximately 300 Gb of sequence data and approximately 110 million unique TCR beta sequences from 150 million to 200 million T cells. The aim of the study was to test whether cataloging public T cell receptors could identify signatures of past pathogen exposure. Among the roughly 400 genotyped donors, around 81% belonged to the genetic ancestry cluster associated with self-reported Caucasian donors. The study profiled the T cell repertoires of approximately 700 subjects by immunosequencing and related them to cytomegalovirus serostatus. A later analysis re-examined previously published TCR beta repertoires from over 500 donors and added high-resolution HLA genotyping to investigate patterns of TCR occurrence. Among about 400 genotyped donors of the cohort, an average of approximately 240,000 unique TCR beta nucleotide sequences was sequenced per donor, of which about 18% were non-productive. Donor age, sex, ethnicity and CMV serostatus were compiled alongside the repertoire data. Four or five DR-DQ haplotypes were handled as single units for association and clustering, since linkage in the cohort was strong. The later analysis used no new phenotypic data to find candidate immune exposures, relying instead on TCR beta sequences and their occurrence across donors. All discovery cohort repertoires had been generated using a single sequencing platform. Genome-wide SNP genotypes for about three fifths of the roughly 670 donors were used in a later genetic analysis, which treated that subset as a discovery cohort. In an earlier analysis of 500 to 650 of the donors, high-throughput TCR beta sequencing was used to judge whether each TCR beta V gene segment behaved as functional or pseudogenic. The number of donors typed differed by locus, with 629-630 for A, B, C, DRB1 and DQB1, around 500 for DQA1, 606 for DPA1, and about 450 for DPB1. Both class I and class II loci were covered by HLA typing, at four-digit resolution. Roughly 290 gigabases of sequencing data and tens of millions of unique TCR sequences made up an early release that covered several hundred HLA-typed donors. Besides the first cohort of roughly 700 subjects, a separate validation cohort made up of about 120 different subjects was used. To predict cytomegalovirus infection status, the study brought together high-throughput TCR immunosequencing, statistical association of individual TCRs with disease status, and machine learning.

General conclusions and limits of the study: Across donors, most TCR sequences were observed very rarely, whereas some public TCRs were present in many individuals. According to the authors, the approach could potentially be generalized to other disease states and immunological phenotypes. In a later genetic analysis, fewer N-insertions in productive TCRs were reported among donors in an Asian-associated ancestry cluster than the approximately 670-donor mean. In both the original and validation cohorts, the classifier was reported to diagnose cytomegalovirus status with high specificity and sensitivity. The 87-base-pair reads could not distinguish some IMGT-functional V segments, including TRBV6-2 and TRBV6-3, so those segments were excluded. A further reported finding was that TCR beta sequences accurately predicted the HLA-A and HLA-B alleles for most subjects in the first cohort. The study listed 164 TCR beta chains as associated with cytomegalovirus. A later analysis associated about 18,000 TCR beta sequences with specific HLA alleles at a false discovery rate of 0.05. In a later analysis, TCR association rates were found to vary across HLA loci, with the most associated TCRs seen for DRB1 alleles and the fewest for HLA-C alleles. HLA typing was unavailable for some donors at each locus, so association tests used only the typed subset. In a later genetic analysis, a missense DCLRE1C variant was associated with V-gene and J-gene trimming of TCR beta chains, and the association was replicated in an independent cohort. The sequencing pipeline was judged likely to have produced a cluster of highly shared sequence variants as a technical artifact. In a later analysis, HLA-associated TCR beta chains showed more clonal expansion and lower generation probabilities than non-associated chains that were equally common. Linkage disequilibrium might explain the correlated functional status among segregating V segments, but an unknown experimental factor could not be excluded. This cohort had only TCR beta chains sequenced, and the lack of alpha or paired-chain data limited which features could be detected. Because counts were too low, seventeen rarely observed V segments, including chromosome 9 orphons, were excluded from the earlier analysis of 587 of the donors. The presence/absence analyses assumed that sequencing depth was roughly uniform across donors, and that assumption may not be true. In an earlier analysis of a few hundred of the donors, most TCR beta V segments were observed in productive rearrangements about 87% or about 30% of the time, broadly matching IMGT annotations. A few of the identified cytomegalovirus-associated TCR beta chains were confirmed in vitro to be specific for cytomegalovirus antigens. According to a later analysis, most CMV-associated TCR beta chains appeared to be HLA-restricted, and the HLA associations seemed to be driven largely by CMV exposure. Strong co-occurrence of HLA alleles, especially DR and DQ, made assigning TCR associations to individual alleles difficult. For the cohort, immune exposure information was limited to CMV serostatus. A later analysis reported that several top co-occurrence clusters appeared linked to parvovirus B19, influenza, CMV and Epstein-Barr virus.

The cohort was made up of about 670 healthy bone marrow donors. Cohort members were all nominally healthy when sampled, although unrecorded immune exposures were likely present. The donor was CMV seronegative and was included in the group of a few hundred seronegative cohort members. A peripheral blood sample was collected from each donor, and TCR beta sequencing was performed on peripheral blood mononuclear cells. The Qiagen DNeasy Blood Extraction Kit was used to extract genomic DNA from the blood cell samples. Libraries were made using the immunoSEQ multiplex PCR assay. For the multiplex PCR, a mixture combining 60 forward primers for TCR Vbeta segments and 13 reverse primers for TCR Jbeta segments was used. The CDR3 region of rearranged TCR beta genes was amplified from genomic DNA with a multiplex PCR assay. On the Illumina HiSeq System, the amplified TCR beta libraries were sequenced as 87-base-pair reads. The authors processed their data as follows. In a later analysis, some 80 million unique TCR beta chains were counted across the 500 to 700 repertoires, and roughly 11 million of these chains were shared by at least two donors. A nearest-neighbor algorithm error-corrected the raw reads and collapsed the reads into unique sequences, merging closely related sequences to remove PCR and sequencing errors. To assign V, D and J gene segments, CDR3 sequences were aligned to IMGT reference sequences. For a sequence to be retained, at least a six-nucleotide match to both a V gene segment and a J gene segment was required. A rearrangement was called productive if the CDR3 had no stop codons and remained in frame with V and J, and every other rearrangement was called non-productive. Following IMGT convention, CDR3 was defined as the stretch from the second conserved V-encoded cysteine up to the conserved J-encoded phenylalanine. The earlier analysis of 587 of the donors excluded sequences that lacked an unambiguous match to a single V gene segment. An earlier analysis of fewer than 750 of the donors called V segments functional above 56.7% productive rearrangements and segregating when the between-donor standard deviation exceeded 5%. To diagnose cytomegalovirus status from the catalog of TCR beta chain sequences, a statistical classification framework was built. A later analysis assigned V and J genes by comparing TCR nucleotide sequences with IMGT/GENE-DB human TR gene sequences. A later analysis assigned CDR3 sequences and most-parsimonious VDJ recombination scenarios with the TCRdist pipeline. In a later analysis, each TCR beta chain was defined by its CDR3 amino acid sequence together with its V-gene family, and reads lacking a unique V-gene family were excluded. In a later analysis, some 600 highly shared, low-generation-probability nucleotide sequences were removed to address suspected cross-contamination and a sequencing artifact. For each public chain, a later analysis derived a clonal expansion index from normalized ranks of inferred template counts within each repertoire. A later analysis computed generation probabilities with a VDJ recombination model fitted to out-of-frame rearrangements, and checked the results against IGoR. In a later analysis, hypergeometric tests were used to score TCR-TCR, TCR-HLA and TCR-CMV co-occurrence, with a repertoire-size bias correction applied to TCR pairs. In a later analysis, false discovery rates were estimated by permuting HLA or CMV assignments 20 times. In a later analysis, co-occurring TCRs were grouped using DBSCAN, and TCRdist sequence similarity was added for clustering within HLA-allele-positive subsets. Repertoires with fewer than 30,000 or more than 120,000 public chains were left out of co-occurrence clustering, as were a handful of repertoires with anomalous nucleotide sharing. As stored in TCRdb, this immuneACCESS dataset retains in-frame rearrangements with V and J assigned. A fraction of the clones does not appear; measured against another copy, unresolved V genes explain less than half of the discrepancy, and the remainder lacks a known reason. The V and J calls and the clone size are those of that table, but D and trimming were determined from the DNA. The sample contains around 130,000 clones, under 90% of them found a single time. The top ten clonotypes cover roughly 2.4% of the sample.

The germline V gene sets CDR1 to SGHRS and CDR2 to YFSETQ. The CDR3, from cysteine to phenylalanine, totals 15 residues. The entry retains the CDR3 DNA only, 45 bases that are in frame from base 1. Trimming takes 0 bases off V and 5 bases off J; junction bases not matched to a gene: 7. Sequenced material: PBMCs. The TCR sequence derives from a woman aged 40 to 50 in good health and CMV-seronegative. The rearranged segments are TRBV5-1 and TRBJ2-7, with 8 bases matching TRBD2. The nucleotides are TGCGCCAGCAGCTTGGTCCGGGAGGGCCCCGACGAGCAGTACTTC. This gives the protein CASSLVREGPDEQYF.